This TCR beta chain was found in a study of shared clonotypes between healthy human individuals. The study's findings and limits: Clonotype sharing among donors, it was expected, would be affected by sequencing depth. In general, naive subsets displayed greater estimated richness than memory subsets did. Incomplete sequencing of sorted subsets was indicated by rarefaction despite large depth.

Naive CD8 cells, CD45RO-negative and positively selected for CCR7, excluded terminally differentiated effector memory CD45RA+ cells. This CDR3 is built from 16 residues. The germline CDR1 and CDR2 sequences are MGHRA and YSYEKL. The ends lost 0 bases at V and 2 bases at J; junction bases unmatched: 4. Sequencing used immunoSEQ multiplex PCR; TCRdb keeps in-frame clones, though not all of them. The table has hundreds of thousands of clones, roughly 95% seen once. Comment on this clone: The antigen remains undetermined.

Sequences were obtained from naive CD8+ T cells sorted from blood. This sequence originates from a woman younger than 45 in good health. This chain uses TRBV4-1 with TRBJ2-1; the match to TRBD2 covers 7 bases. The CDR3 bases are TGCGCCAGCAGCCAAGAGCCTAGCGGACCCTACAATGAGCAGTTCTTC. The encoded protein is CASSQEPSGPYNEQFF.